These 24 T cell receptor beta chains originate from one sample sequenced in a study of cytomegalovirus exposure and HLA in healthy donors. It was with 60 Vbeta and 13 Jbeta primers that the PCR ran. TCRdb keeps only in-frame clones here, not all; method: immunoSEQ multiplex PCR. The sample shows under 150,000 clones, roughly 63% of them seen only once. Sample: PBMCs. These receptors were obtained from a man between 25 and 39 years old in good health and CMV-seropositive.

This chain uses TRBV5-4 with TRBJ1-1; 7 bases line up with TRBD1. Germline CDR1 and CDR2: SGHNT and YYREEE (reference sequence). V lost 10 bases and J lost 4; bases outside the gene matches: 16. The CDR3 has 15 residues. The CDR3: CAPHLQTGPATEAFF. CDR3 nucleotide sequence: TGTGCCCCCCATCTGCAGACAGGGCCCGCCACTGAAGCTTTCTTT. The full variable domain, in which reference TRBV5-4 and TRBJ1-1 provide the parts outside the CDR3, is ETGVTQSPTHLIKTRGQQVTLRCSSQSGHNTVSWYQQALGQGPQFIFQYYREEENGRGNFPPRFSGLQFPNYSSELNVNALELDDSALYLCAPHLQTGPATEAFFGQGTRLTVV.

V is TRBV7-2 and J is TRBJ2-5, with a weak D call TRBD1 (5 bases). The V end lost 7 bases, the J end lost 2 bases, and 11 bases lay between the germline ends. Germline V gene data show CDR1 as SGHTA and CDR2 as FQGNSA. This CDR3 has 13 amino acids. The CDR3 reads CASKVGPQETQYF. As DNA, the CDR3 is TGTGCCAGCAAGGTGGGGCCGCAAGAGACCCAGTACTTC. The full variable domain, rest sourced from reference TRBV7-2 and TRBJ2-5, is GAGVSQSPSNKVTEKGKDVELRCDPISGHTALYWYRQSLGQGLEFLIYFQGNSAPDKSGLPSDRFSAERTGGSVSTLTIQRTQQEDSAVYLCASKVGPQETQYFGPGTRLLVL.

The rearrangement links TRBV9 to TRBJ2-1, with D possibly being TRBD1 (6 bases). V gave up 3 bases and J gave up 4 bases, with 23 bases separating them. Germline CDR1 reads SGDLS; CDR2 reads YYNGEE. The CDR3 is made up of 18 amino acids. The CDR3 sequence: CASSASSKTGPLYNEQFF. The DNA for the CDR3 is TGTGCCAGCAGCGCATCTTCGAAGACAGGCCCGCTGTACAATGAGCAGTTCTTC. The full variable domain, its missing parts supplied by reference TRBV9 and TRBJ2-1, is DSGVTQTPKHLITATGQRVTLRCSPRSGDLSVYWYQQSLDQGLQFLIQYYNGEERAKGNILERFSAQQFPDLHSELNLSSLELGDSALYFCASSASSKTGPLYNEQFFGPGTRLTVL.

This sequence joins TRBV27 and TRBJ2-1, with 9 bases aligning to TRBD1. Per germline, CDR1 MNHEY and CDR2 SMNVEV (reference sequence). Unmatched junction bases numbered 8, after V lost 5 bases and J lost 6 bases. This CDR3 contains 15 residues. The CDR3 protein is CASSPTGTGINEQFF. The CDR3 nucleotides are TGTGCCAGCAGTCCGACCGGGACAGGGATCAATGAGCAGTTCTTC.

The V gene is TRBV5-1, the J gene TRBJ1-3; perhaps TRBD1 as D (6 bases). The V end lost 4 bases, the J end lost 5 bases, and 16 bases lay between the germline ends. The germline V gene has CDR1 SGHRS and CDR2 YFSETQ. CDR3 length equals 15 residues. CDR3 protein: CASSPDGGARNTIYF. CDR3 nucleotide sequence: TGCGCCAGCAGCCCAGATGGGGGCGCAAGAAACACCATATATTTT. The full variable domain, rest sourced from reference TRBV5-1 and TRBJ1-3, is KAGVTQTPRYLIKTRGQQVTLSCSPISGHRSVSWYQQTPGQGLQFLFEYFSETQRNKGNFPGRFSGRQFSNSRSEMNVSTLELGDSALYLCASSPDGGARNTIYFGEGSWLTVV.

The gene calls are TRBV10-2 and TRBJ2-5; no clear D gene. Germline V CDR1 and CDR2: WSHSY, SAAADI. This CDR3 has 12 amino acids. V gave up 7 bases and J gave up 1 base, with 7 bases separating them. The CDR3 DNA is TGCGCCAGCACTGAAGCCCAAGAGACCCAGTACTTC. Its translation: CASTEAQETQYF.

The chain joins TRBV5-1 to TRBJ2-1; D unresolved. CDR1 is SGHRS and CDR2 is YFSETQ in the germline V gene. The V and J ends lost 4 bases and 0 bases respectively, with 8 bases between them. The CDR3 totals 14 residues. The CDR3 region has the DNA TGCGCCAGCAGCCCGAGGAGCTCCTACAATGAGCAGTTCTTC. It encodes CASSPRSSYNEQFF.

On this clone itself: Other DNA sequences in this specimen translate into the identical CDR3. The rearrangement uses TRBV7-9 and TRBJ1-4; no firm D call. Between the trimmed V and J ends, which lost 10 bases and 6 bases, there was a span of 15 bases. CDR3 length: 13 residues. Per germline, CDR1 SEHNR and CDR2 FQNEAQ (reference sequence). The CDR3 nucleotides read TGTGCCATACGACGAGGTCGGGATGAAAAACTGTTTTTT. Residues: CAIRRGRDEKLFF.

This chain connects TRBV23-1 to TRBJ2-3, with TRBD2 matching 15 bases. TRBV23-1 is designated an ORF whose function remains uncertain. The junction had 11 bases not matched to a gene; V was cut back by 3 bases and J by 4 bases. This CDR3 is built from 19 residues. CDR3 protein: CASSHPGLAGGPGPDTQYF. The CDR3 coding sequence is TGCGCCAGCAGTCACCCGGGACTAGCGGGAGGCCCTGGTCCAGATACGCAGTATTTT.

The J gene is TRBJ2-7, the V gene TRBV15, with TRBD1 identical over 9 bases. Germline CDR1 reads LNHNV; CDR2 reads YYDKDF (reference sequence). The CDR3 loop spans 15 amino acids. V was pared by 0 bases and J by 3 bases, with 3 bases of the junction left unmatched. DNA for the CDR3: TGTGCCACCAGCAGAGAGCTGGACAGGGGCTACGAGCAGTACTTC. The encoded protein is CATSRELDRGYEQYF.

The gene calls are TRBV5-1 and TRBJ2-1; TRBD1 might be the D (5 bases). The V gene's germline CDR1 is SGHRS and CDR2 YFSETQ. The V gene lost 4 bases and the J gene lost 7 bases, with 15 bases spanning the gap. The CDR3 has 14 residues. CDR3 sequence reads: CASSQTITGNEQFF. DNA for the CDR3: TGCGCCAGCAGCCAAACCATTACAGGAAATGAGCAGTTCTTC.

In its sample, this clone was seen a few times. This chain connects TRBV7-2 to TRBJ2-3; D might be TRBD2 (6 bases). V was pared by 5 bases and J by 0 bases, with 9 bases between. The germline CDR1 and CDR2 sequences are SGHTA and FQGNSA. The CDR3 runs to 14 residues. The CDR3 nucleotides read TGTGCCAGCAGCCTGGGGACTAGCACAGATACGCAGTATTTT. This translates into CASSLGTSTDTQYF.

The rearrangement joins TRBV7-2 to TRBJ2-2; TRBD2 matches 7 bases. V lost 0 bases, J lost 5 bases, and 6 bases stayed unmatched. Germline V gene sequence: CDR1 SGHTA, CDR2 FQGNSA. This CDR3 has 16 amino acids. The CDR3 region is CASSLASGRGTGELFF. The CDR3 DNA is TGTGCCAGCAGCTTAGCTAGCGGGCGGGGGACCGGGGAGCTGTTTTTT.

This clone was counted only a few times. The V call is TRBV2, the J call TRBJ2-1; 7 nucleotides agree with TRBD1. This CDR3 is 13 amino acids long. Germline V gene sequence: CDR1 SNHLY, CDR2 FYNNEI. The V gene end was trimmed by 7 bases and the J gene end by 10 bases; junction bases not matched to a gene: 10. Here the CDR3 reads CASTDRDPWEQFF. DNA for the CDR3: TGTGCCAGCACAGACAGGGACCCTTGGGAGCAGTTCTTC.

This clone was observed a handful of times. The chain recombines TRBV6-6 with TRBJ2-6, with D perhaps matching TRBD2 (5 bases). Trimming removed 8 bases from V and 10 bases from J, with 21 bases in between. This CDR3 region has 15 residues. Per the germline V gene, CDR1 is MNHNY and CDR2 is SVGAGI (reference sequence). The CDR3 coding sequence is TGTGCCAGCTACAACCGGCGGGCTGGGCTGAACGTCCTGACTTTC. It encodes CASYNRRAGLNVLTF.

The chain uses TRBV2 and TRBJ1-3, with 7 bases aligning to TRBD1. Germline CDR1 reads SNHLY; CDR2 reads FYNNEI. The trim removed 3 bases at V and 7 bases at J, leaving 12 bases unmatched. The CDR3 extends over 16 amino acids. This CDR3 reads CASSEEHRGSSNTIYF. The CDR3 region has the DNA TGTGCCAGCAGTGAGGAGCACAGGGGAAGTAGTAACACCATATATTTT. Based on the CDR3 plus reference TRBV2 and TRBJ1-3, the full variable domain is EPEVTQTPSHQVTQMGQEVILRCVPISNHLYFYWYRQILGQKVEFLVSFYNNEISEKSEIFDDQFSVERPDGSNFTLKIRSTKLEDSAMYFCASSEEHRGSSNTIYFGEGSWLTVV.

CDR3 loop: CASSQDVPGTVYNEQFF. CDR3 nucleotide sequence: TGCGCCAGCAGCCAGGATGTACCCGGGACAGTTTACAATGAGCAGTTCTTC. This chain links TRBV4-3 with TRBJ2-1; 7 bases fit TRBD1. The CDR3 is 17 amino acids. Trimming at V came to 3 bases and at J to 4 bases, leaving 12 bases not matched to a gene. Germline CDR1 reads LGHNA; CDR2 reads YSLEER.

The DNA for the CDR3 is TGTGCCAGCAGCCGTAAACAGGGCACAGATACGCAGTATTTT. Translating gives CASSRKQGTDTQYF. The chain couples TRBV5-6 to TRBJ2-3; D possibly corresponds to TRBD1 (5 bases). V lost 4 bases and J 1 base, leaving 10 bases between the germline ends. This CDR3 has 14 residues. Germline V lookup: CDR1 SGHDT, CDR2 YYEEEE.

CDR3 DNA sequence: TGTGCCAGCAGCCGCGGGACTAGCGGGATTCCCTACGAGCAGTACTTC. Protein sequence: CASSRGTSGIPYEQYF. This chain uses TRBV5-4 with TRBJ2-7; 13 bases map to TRBD2. The length of the CDR3 is 16 residues. Germline CDR1 SGHNT, CDR2 YYREEE (reference sequence). The J segment lost 2 bases and the V segment lost 4 bases, leaving 6 bases of the junction unmatched. The variable domain in full, with the rest retrieved from reference TRBV5-4 and TRBJ2-7, is ETGVTQSPTHLIKTRGQQVTLRCSSQSGHNTVSWYQQALGQGPQFIFQYYREEENGRGNFPPRFSGLQFPNYSSELNVNALELDDSALYLCASSRGTSGIPYEQYFGPGTRLTVT.

This clone was seen a few times. This chain joins TRBV5-1 and TRBJ1-6; D might be TRBD1 (5 bases). There are 13 residues in the CDR3. The germline V gene encodes CDR1 SGHRS and CDR2 YFSETQ. V was shortened by 7 bases and J by 10 bases, with 15 bases between the two germline ends. The DNA for the CDR3 is TGCGCCAGCCGGGGGGGTTCATGGTCACCCCTCCACTTT. This sequence encodes CASRGGSWSPLHF.

The rearrangement uses TRBV7-6 and TRBJ2-7; D possibly corresponds to TRBD2 (5 bases). The V and J ends lost 3 bases and 2 bases respectively, with 11 bases between them. This CDR3 has 14 amino acids. Germline CDR1 reads SGHVS; CDR2 reads FNYEAQ. CDR3 sequence reads: CASSLRDLTYEQYF. The CDR3 nucleotides are TGTGCCAGCAGCTTGAGGGATTTGACCTACGAGCAGTACTTC. Combining the CDR3 with reference TRBV7-6 and TRBJ2-7 gives the whole variable domain GAGVSQSPRYKVTKRGQDVALRCDPISGHVSLYWYRQALGQGPEFLTYFNYEAQQDKSGLPNDRFSAERPEGSISTLTIQRTEQRDSAMYRCASSLRDLTYEQYFGPGTRLTVT.

J is TRBJ2-2 and V is TRBV21-1; the table's D call of TRBD1 was not tested on the DNA. TRBV21-1 is shown as a pseudogene. This CDR3 has 17 amino acids. The CDR3 region is CASSKYLGQPGTGELFF. The CDR3 DNA sequence: TGTGCCAGCAGCAAATATCTGGGACAGCCTGGGACCGGGGAGCTGTTTTTT.

CDR3 bases: TGTGCCAGCTCGACGGGACTAGCGGTGAGGGAGGCCCAGTACTTC. Translating gives CASSTGLAVREAQYF. This chain uses TRBV18 with TRBJ2-5, with TRBD2 matching 11 bases. Germline lookup yields CDR1 KGHSH and CDR2 LQKENI. V dropped 6 bases and J dropped 9; count of bases not matched to a gene: 12. The CDR3 length is 15 residues. Full variable domain (outside the CDR3, taken from reference TRBV18 and TRBJ2-5): NAGVMQNPRHLVRRRGQEARLRCSPMKGHSHVYWYRQLPEEGLKFMVYLQKENIIDESGMPKERFSAEFPKEGPSILRIQQVVRGDSAAYFCASSTGLAVREAQYFGPGTRLLVL.

The chain recombines TRBV4-1 with TRBJ2-3, with 8 bases lining up with TRBD2. The V segment lost 3 bases and the J segment 3 bases; nucleotides outside the gene matches: 5. Germline V gene data show CDR1 as MGHRA and CDR2 as YSYEKL. The CDR3 spans 15 residues. CDR3 protein: CASSQGGRRTDTQYF. Written as DNA, the CDR3 is TGCGCCAGCAGCCAGGGCGGGAGGAGGACAGATACGCAGTATTTT.